A selection of T cell receptor beta chains follows, all from one sample in a study of blood T cell repertoires in COVID-19. Clones were sequenced by immunoSEQ multiplex PCR, and TCRdb holds only the in-frame ones, with some missing. Found here are tens of thousands of clones, around 91% of them singletons; the top ten hold roughly 9%. Sequencing was performed on peripheral blood. The receptors originated from a human donor in a cohort sampled during active COVID-19. The CDR3 runs from the conserved cysteine through the conserved F or W. The D gene is left open where the match is weak. Rows may omit the clone size; those that give it use once, few, many or a size class.

j_gene: TRBJ2-7
v_gene: TRBV29-1
abundance: .
d_gene: TRBD2
CDR3aa: CSVEPTEGREATDEQYF
CDR3nt: TGCAGCGTTGAACCCACTGAGGGGCGGGAGGCCACAGACGAGCAGTACTTC

j_gene: TRBJ2-2
v_gene: TRBV19
abundance: .
d_gene: .
CDR3aa: CASSILWNTGELFF
CDR3nt: TGTGCCAGTAGTATTCTATGGAACACCGGGGAGCTGTTTTTT

j_gene: TRBJ1-2
v_gene: TRBV5-3
abundance: once
d_gene: .
CDR3aa: CARRSHITGFEGYTF
CDR3nt: TGTGCCAGAAGATCACACATAACAGGGTTCGAGGGCTACACCTTC

j_gene: TRBJ2-6
v_gene: TRBV2
abundance: .
d_gene: .
CDR3aa: CASTPDGASGANVLTF
CDR3nt: TGTGCCAGCACCCCGGATGGGGCCTCTGGGGCCAACGTCCTGACTTTC

j_gene: TRBJ2-7
v_gene: TRBV7-2
abundance: .
d_gene: TRBD2
CDR3aa: CASRPGLAVSYEQYF
CDR3nt: TGTGCCAGCAGACCGGGACTAGCGGTTAGCTACGAGCAGTACTTC

j_gene: TRBJ2-3
v_gene: TRBV3-1/TRBV3-2
abundance: .
d_gene: TRBD2
CDR3aa: CASSQNHPTSGSVDTQYF
CDR3nt: TGTGCCAGCAGCCAAAACCACCCGACTAGCGGGAGTGTGGATACGCAGTATTTT

j_gene: TRBJ1-2
v_gene: TRBV4-2
abundance: .
d_gene: .
CDR3aa: CASSQDPGDPYGYTF
CDR3nt: TGTGCCAGCAGCCAAGATCCAGGGGACCCCTATGGCTACACCTTC

j_gene: TRBJ2-5
v_gene: TRBV5-1
abundance: .
d_gene: .
CDR3aa: CASSLSVEETQYF
CDR3nt: TGCGCCAGCAGCTTGTCGGTAGAAGAGACCCAGTACTTC

j_gene: TRBJ2-7
v_gene: TRBV28
abundance: .
d_gene: .
CDR3aa: CASSFGGQTYEQYF
CDR3nt: TGTGCCAGCAGTTTTGGGGGCCAGACCTACGAGCAGTACTTC

j_gene: TRBJ2-1
v_gene: TRBV3-1/TRBV3-2
abundance: .
d_gene: .
CDR3aa: CASSQGTGGPLAGTPNEQFF
CDR3nt: TGTGCCAGCAGCCAAGGGACAGGGGGACCACTAGCGGGGACCCCCAATGAGCAGTTCTTC

j_gene: TRBJ2-3
v_gene: TRBV5-1
abundance: .
d_gene: .
CDR3aa: CASSLLPTRPSTDTQYF
CDR3nt: TGCGCCAGCAGCTTACTACCTACCCGTCCTAGCACAGATACGCAGTATTTT

j_gene: TRBJ2-1
v_gene: TRBV7-9
abundance: .
d_gene: TRBD1
CDR3aa: CASSTLGQGDEQFF
CDR3nt: TGTGCCAGCAGCACCCTGGGACAGGGTGATGAGCAGTTCTTC

j_gene: TRBJ2-2
v_gene: TRBV7-8
abundance: .
d_gene: TRBD2
CDR3aa: CASSLAPRRLAGGSGELFF
CDR3nt: TGTGCCAGCAGCTTAGCCCCCCGACGACTAGCGGGAGGTTCCGGGGAGCTGTTTTTT

j_gene: TRBJ1-1
v_gene: TRBV6-1
abundance: .
d_gene: .
CDR3aa: CASSEADRTMNTEAFF
CDR3nt: TGTGCCAGCAGTGAAGCAGACAGGACCATGAACACTGAAGCTTTCTTT

j_gene: TRBJ2-7
v_gene: TRBV5-1
abundance: .
d_gene: TRBD1
CDR3aa: CASSLSAGGSGEQYF
CDR3nt: TGCGCCAGCAGCTTGTCGGCAGGGGGCTCAGGCGAGCAGTACTTC

j_gene: TRBJ2-2
v_gene: TRBV7-3
abundance: .
d_gene: TRBD2
CDR3aa: CASSPTTSMGTGELFF
CDR3nt: TGTGCCAGCAGCCCCACGACTAGCATGGGCACCGGGGAGCTGTTTTTT

j_gene: TRBJ1-6
v_gene: TRBV5-6
abundance: .
d_gene: TRBD1
CDR3aa: CASSWRQGKGSPLHF
CDR3nt: TGTGCCAGCAGCTGGCGACAGGGGAAAGGATCACCCCTCCACTTT

j_gene: TRBJ2-1
v_gene: TRBV27
abundance: .
d_gene: .
CDR3aa: CASSSGMGSYNEQFF
CDR3nt: TGTGCCAGCAGTTCCGGGATGGGGTCCTACAATGAGCAGTTCTTC

j_gene: TRBJ2-2
v_gene: TRBV3-1/TRBV3-2
abundance: .
d_gene: TRBD1
CDR3aa: CASSLSPGQGAGTGELFF
CDR3nt: TGTGCCAGCAGCCTCTCTCCGGGACAGGGGGCAGGTACCGGGGAGCTGTTTTTT

j_gene: TRBJ2-1
v_gene: TRBV7-2
abundance: once
d_gene: .
CDR3aa: CASSLQRVSYNEQFF
CDR3nt: TGTGCCAGCAGCCTTCAGCGGGTCTCCTACAATGAGCAGTTCTTC

j_gene: TRBJ1-1
v_gene: TRBV7-9
abundance: .
d_gene: .
CDR3aa: CASSLGTGRGNTEAFF
CDR3nt: TGTGCCAGCAGCTTAGGGACGGGCAGGGGAAACACTGAAGCTTTCTTT

j_gene: TRBJ2-3
v_gene: TRBV7-8
abundance: few
d_gene: .
CDR3aa: CASSPGRDTQYF
CDR3nt: TGTGCCAGCAGCCCCGGGAGAGATACGCAGTATTTT

j_gene: TRBJ2-7
v_gene: TRBV13
abundance: .
d_gene: .
CDR3aa: CASSLGQGTHEQYF
CDR3nt: TGTGCCAGCAGCTTAGGACAGGGCACCCACGAGCAGTACTTC

j_gene: TRBJ1-5
v_gene: TRBV28
abundance: .
d_gene: .
CDR3aa: CASSFLQGYSNQPQHF
CDR3nt: TGTGCCAGCAGTTTCTTACAGGGTTATAGCAATCAGCCCCAGCATTTT

j_gene: TRBJ1-6
v_gene: TRBV5-6
abundance: .
d_gene: TRBD1
CDR3aa: CASSFRDSASPLHF
CDR3nt: TGTGCCAGCAGCTTCCGGGACAGTGCATCACCCCTCCACTTT

j_gene: TRBJ1-6
v_gene: TRBV28
abundance: .
d_gene: TRBD1
CDR3aa: CASSLVQGLHF
CDR3nt: TGTGCCAGCAGTTTGGTACAGGGGTTACACTTT

j_gene: TRBJ1-1
v_gene: TRBV28
abundance: .
d_gene: TRBD1
CDR3aa: CASETGVLGENTEAFF
CDR3nt: TGTGCCAGCGAGACAGGGGTACTAGGGGAGAACACTGAAGCTTTCTTT